These 20 T cell receptor beta chains share one sample of origin, sequenced in a study of blood T cell repertoires in COVID-19. The assay was immunoSEQ multiplex PCR, and TCRdb's table has in-frame clones only and misses some. The sample records just over 300,000 clones, approximately 90% being singletons. Sequencing input: PBMCs or T cells enriched from blood (not recorded which). These receptors all stem from a woman between 18 and 29 years old who had recovered from COVID-19.

CDR3 DNA: TGTGCTAGTGGCCTGGGACTCTTTGCCCCAGATACGCAGTATTTT. It yields the protein CASGLGLFAPDTQYF. The rearrangement links TRBV12-5 to TRBJ2-3, with a weak D call TRBD2 (6 bases). CDR3 length: 15 amino acids. CDR1 LGHNT and CDR2 FRNRAP come from the germline V gene. V was trimmed by 6 bases and J by 4 bases, leaving 17 bases between them.

The chain recombines TRBV10-3 with TRBJ2-5, with 7 positions matching TRBD1. J lost 1 base, V lost 10 bases, and 9 bases had no gene match. The CDR3 spans 14 residues. CDR1 is ENHRY and CDR2 is SYGVKD in the germline V gene. CDR3 sequence: CATDRQGLQETQYF. CDR3 coding DNA: TGTGCCACAGACCGACAGGGCCTCCAAGAGACCCAGTACTTC.

A single count supports this clone. The chain carries TRBV28 and TRBJ2-7, with TRBD2 matching 8 bases. Germline-derived CDR1 and CDR2 are MDHEN and SYDVKM. The CDR3 is 15 residues long. The trim removed 6 bases at V and 1 base at J, leaving 8 bases unmatched. The CDR3 nucleotides are TGTGCCAGCAGCAAACTAGCGGCCGTTTCCTACGAGCAGTACTTC. Its protein product is CASSKLAAVSYEQYF.

The chain employs TRBV12-3 or TRBV12-4 and TRBJ2-1; D is perhaps TRBD1 (6 bases). The CDR3 loop spans 13 amino acids. Trimming stripped 8 bases from V and 9 bases from J, with 17 bases between. Here the CDR3 reads CASGNREPREQFF. CDR3 coding DNA: TGTGCCAGCGGTAACAGGGAGCCACGTGAGCAGTTCTTC.

This chain joins TRBV28 and TRBJ2-3; D may be TRBD2 (6 bases). The V end lost 5 bases, the J end lost 6 bases, and 24 bases lay between the germline ends. The CDR3 has 17 amino acids. CDR1 MDHEN and CDR2 SYDVKM come from the germline V gene. CDR3 in DNA: TGTGCCAGCAGTCACGGACTCGGCGCGGGGAGTCGGGATACGCAGTATTTT. It codes for CASSHGLGAGSRDTQYF.

The chain recombines TRBV7-8 with TRBJ2-7, with D maybe TRBD2 (7 bases). Trimming stripped 5 bases from V and 4 bases from J, with 18 bases between. Per germline, CDR1 SGHVS and CDR2 FQNEAQ. This CDR3 contains 15 residues. The CDR3 bases are TGTGCCAGCAGCCCTACCGAGGAGGGGGGGTACGAGCAGTACTTC. Translated, it gives CASSPTEEGGYEQYF.

This clone is a singleton in its sample. V and J are TRBV12-3 or TRBV12-4 and TRBJ1-6; D unclear. CDR3 length: 12 amino acids. Trimming shortened V by 6 bases and J by 9 bases, and 9 bases separated the two germline ends. CDR3 amino acids: CASSVLSSPLHF. CDR3 nucleotide sequence: TGTGCCAGCAGCGTACTAAGTTCACCCCTCCACTTT.

The chain links TRBV5-1 to TRBJ1-1; 9 nucleotides match TRBD1. This CDR3 spans 13 amino acids. The J segment lost 8 bases and the V segment lost 4 bases, leaving 6 bases of the junction unmatched. The germline gives CDR1 SGHRS, CDR2 YFSETQ. The CDR3 region is CASSEGQGREAFF. The CDR3 DNA sequence: TGCGCCAGCAGCGAGGGACAGGGTAGAGAAGCTTTCTTT. The full variable domain, its missing parts supplied by reference TRBV5-1 and TRBJ1-1, is KAGVTQTPRYLIKTRGQQVTLSCSPISGHRSVSWYQQTPGQGLQFLFEYFSETQRNKGNFPGRFSGRQFSNSRSEMNVSTLELGDSALYLCASSEGQGREAFFGQGTRLTVV.

This clone occurred once. The genes are TRBV9 and TRBJ2-3; 13 nucleotides agree with TRBD2. Germline V gene data show CDR1 as SGDLS and CDR2 as YYNGEE. V was clipped by 3 bases and J by 7 bases; unmatched bases: 5. The CDR3 runs to 15 residues. The CDR3 region has the DNA TGTGCCAGCAGCGCTGCGACTAGCGGGAGGAATACGCAGTATTTT. Residues: CASSAATSGRNTQYF.

The rearrangement joins TRBV6-2 or TRBV6-3 to TRBJ2-1, with 9 bases fitting TRBD2. The V and J ends lost 1 base and 5 bases, in that order; junction bases with no gene match: 6. Germline CDR1 and CDR2: MNHEY and SVGEGT. The CDR3 is 16 residues long. The CDR3 sequence: CASSYFAGGGDNEQFF. The CDR3 region has the DNA TGTGCCAGCAGTTACTTTGCTGGCGGGGGGGACAATGAGCAGTTCTTC.

The chain joins TRBV30 to TRBJ1-5; 9 nucleotides agree with TRBD1. V lost 5 bases to trimming and J lost 2 bases; unmatched junction nucleotides: 7. Germline CDR1 is GTSNPN and CDR2 is SVGIG (reference sequence). The CDR3 is 15 amino acids. CDR3 residues: CAWGLGQGGNQPQHF. The CDR3 nucleotides are TGTGCCTGGGGGCTGGGACAGGGCGGCAATCAGCCCCAGCATTTT.

This sequence joins TRBV12-3 or TRBV12-4 and TRBJ1-5; 8 bases fit TRBD1. With V trimmed by 5 bases and J by 7 bases, 4 bases remained unmatched. The CDR3 has 13 residues. The CDR3 coding sequence is TGTGCCAGCAGTACAGGGGGAGGACAGCCCCAGCATTTT. It is translated as CASSTGGGQPQHF.

This clone was counted a single time. V is TRBV5-5 and J is TRBJ1-1, with D possibly TRBD1 on 6 matching bases. CDR3 length equals 15 residues. The germline gives CDR1 SGHKS, CDR2 YYEKEE (reference sequence). The V end was cut by 4 bases, the J end by 0 bases, with 13 bases between. The CDR3 spells CASSLKGHLNTEAFF. In nucleotides, the CDR3 is TGTGCCAGCAGCCTCAAGGGACACCTGAACACTGAAGCTTTCTTT.

The chain carries TRBV18 and TRBJ2-7, with 9 bases lining up with TRBD1. The germline gives CDR1 KGHSH, CDR2 LQKENI. The CDR3 is 11 residues long. The V segment lost 3 bases and the J segment 12 bases; nucleotides outside the gene matches: 3. CDR3 loop: CASSPDRGMYF. Written as DNA, the CDR3 is TGTGCCAGCTCACCGGACAGGGGAATGTACTTC.

The chain couples TRBV7-9 to TRBJ2-7; D might be TRBD1 (6 bases). CDR3 length: 15 residues. Trimming took off 2 bases at V and 3 bases at J, with 14 bases between the two ends. Germline CDR1 is SEHNR and CDR2 is FQNEAQ (reference sequence). CDR3 nucleotides: TGTGCCAGCAGCTTATTGGCAGGGGCAAGCTACGAGCAGTACTTC. This encodes CASSLLAGASYEQYF. The whole variable domain, remainder taken from reference TRBV7-9 and TRBJ2-7, is DTGVSQNPRHKITKRGQNVTFRCDPISEHNRLYWYRQTLGQGPEFLTYFQNEAQLEKSRLLSDRFSAERPKGSFSTLEIQRTEQGDSAMYLCASSLLAGASYEQYFGPGTRLTVT.

V gene TRBV28 combines with J gene TRBJ2-7; a weak D match, TRBD2 (6 bases). Germline CDR1 MDHEN, CDR2 SYDVKM. Deletions cut 2 bases from V and 4 bases from J, with 12 bases between. This CDR3 has 14 residues. DNA of the CDR3: TGTGCCAGCAGTTTACGCGGGACGACGTACGAGCAGTACTTC. This gives the protein CASSLRGTTYEQYF. Based on the CDR3 plus reference TRBV28 and TRBJ2-7, the full variable domain is DVKVTQSSRYLVKRTGEKVFLECVQDMDHENMFWYRQDPGLGLRLIYFSYDVKMKEKGDIPEGYSVSREKKERFSLILESASTNQTSMYLCASSLRGTTYEQYFGPGTRLTVT.

V gene TRBV20-1 combines with J gene TRBJ2-3; the D is unclear. The CDR3 runs 11 residues. CDR1 DFQATT and CDR2 SNEGSKA come from the germline V gene (reference sequence). CDR3 loop: CGQRRTDTQYF. CDR3 DNA sequence: TGCGGGCAGAGACGTACAGATACGCAGTATTTT.

This rearrangement joins TRBV30 to TRBJ2-7; possibly TRBD2 for D (6 bases). The germline V gene has CDR1 GTSNPN and CDR2 SVGIG (reference sequence). CDR3 length: 13 amino acids. The V end lost 2 bases, the J end lost 2 bases, and 10 bases lay between the germline ends. The CDR3, as DNA: TGTGCCTGGAGTCGACTAGGCCCCTACGAGCAGTACTTC. This codes for CAWSRLGPYEQYF.

The rearrangement links TRBV9 to TRBJ1-1, with a possible D match to TRBD1 (6 bases). This CDR3 is built from 15 residues. V lost 0 bases and J lost 4, with 13 bases in between. Germline loops: CDR1 SGDLS, CDR2 YYNGEE. The CDR3 loop reads CASSVDAGGGTEAFF. DNA of the CDR3: TGTGCCAGCAGCGTAGACGCGGGAGGGGGCACTGAAGCTTTCTTT.

V usage is TRBV18 and J usage is TRBJ2-6; the D gene is possibly TRBD1 (6 bases). Germline-derived CDR1 and CDR2 are KGHSH and LQKENI. The length of the CDR3 is 23 residues. V lost 4 bases and J lost 0, with 31 bases in between. The CDR3 sequence is CASSQRSTGTLFRGISGANVLTF. The CDR3 bases are TGTGCCAGCTCACAACGTAGTACAGGGACACTTTTTCGAGGGATCTCTGGGGCCAACGTCCTGACTTTC.